These T cell receptor beta chains were read from a single sample in a study of blood T cell repertoires in COVID-19. Using immunoSEQ multiplex PCR, the repertoire was profiled, and TCRdb retains in-frame clones only, with some absent. Found here are 150,000 to 200,000 clones, around nine tenths of them singletons; the top ten hold 2.5% to 3.5%. The sequenced sample consisted of peripheral blood. The receptors shown here come from a man in his forties or fifties with active or convalescent COVID-19. The CDR3 runs from the conserved cysteine through the conserved F or W. Fields, in order: CDR3 DNA, CDR3 protein, V gene, J gene, clone size, D gene. D genes are given only for firm matches. Clone sizes are given selectively: once, few, many, or a class where the clone is expanded.

CDR3 DNA: TGTGCCAGCAGCCAAGTGCCCGGACTAGCGGGGGGGTCATCTAGCACAGATACGCAGTATTTT
CDR3 protein: CASSQVPGLAGGSSSTDTQYF
V gene: TRBV4-2
J gene: TRBJ2-3
clone size: NA
D gene: TRBD2

CDR3 DNA: TGCGCCAGCAGCTTGCTGGACAGGGCCAACAATGAGCAGTTCTTC
CDR3 protein: CASSLLDRANNEQFF
V gene: TRBV5-1
J gene: TRBJ2-1
clone size: once
D gene: TRBD1

CDR3 DNA: TGTGCCAGCAGTGAACCGGGACGGGGGGCAACTAATGAAAAACTGTTTTTT
CDR3 protein: CASSEPGRGATNEKLFF
V gene: TRBV2
J gene: TRBJ1-4
clone size: NA
D gene: NA

CDR3 DNA: TGTGCCAGCAGCCAACAACTAACAGGGGCTGGTTCACCCCTCCACTTT
CDR3 protein: CASSQQLTGAGSPLHF
V gene: TRBV14
J gene: TRBJ1-6
clone size: NA
D gene: TRBD1

CDR3 DNA: TGTGCCAGCAGCGGGGGGGACGGCCGCTACGAGCAGTACTTC
CDR3 protein: CASSGGDGRYEQYF
V gene: TRBV13
J gene: TRBJ2-7
clone size: NA
D gene: TRBD2

CDR3 DNA: TGTGCCAGCAGCCGAGAGGCTAGCGGAGGCACAGATACGCAGTATTTT
CDR3 protein: CASSREASGGTDTQYF
V gene: TRBV4-2
J gene: TRBJ2-3
clone size: NA
D gene: TRBD2

CDR3 DNA: TGTGCCAGCAGCGAAGGACAGGGGAAACTTGAAAAACTGTTTTTT
CDR3 protein: CASSEGQGKLEKLFF
V gene: TRBV5-8
J gene: TRBJ1-4
clone size: NA
D gene: TRBD1

CDR3 DNA: TGTGCCAGCAGCTCGATAGGGACTAGCGGGGGAAGGGAGCTGTTTTTT
CDR3 protein: CASSSIGTSGGRELFF
V gene: TRBV7-6
J gene: TRBJ2-2
clone size: NA
D gene: TRBD2

CDR3 DNA: TGTGCCACAAGTACCGGGACAGGGCGGGGCGGCTACACCTTC
CDR3 protein: CATSTGTGRGGYTF
V gene: TRBV24-1
J gene: TRBJ1-2
clone size: NA
D gene: TRBD1

CDR3 DNA: TGTGCCTGGAGTGGCCGGGAGACCCAGTACTTC
CDR3 protein: CAWSGRETQYF
V gene: TRBV30
J gene: TRBJ2-5
clone size: NA
D gene: NA

CDR3 DNA: TGCGCCAGCAGCCAAGGGTACGGGGGGCGTGGTGGAAACACCATATATTTT
CDR3 protein: CASSQGYGGRGGNTIYF
V gene: TRBV4-1
J gene: TRBJ1-3
clone size: NA
D gene: NA

CDR3 DNA: TGCAGCGTTGTTCCACAGGGGGCCTCCTACGAGCAGTACTTC
CDR3 protein: CSVVPQGASYEQYF
V gene: TRBV29-1
J gene: TRBJ2-7
clone size: NA
D gene: TRBD1

CDR3 DNA: TGTGCCACCAGTGATCGACAGGATTACACAGATACGCAGTATTTT
CDR3 protein: CATSDRQDYTDTQYF
V gene: TRBV24-1
J gene: TRBJ2-3
clone size: few
D gene: NA

CDR3 DNA: TGTGCCAGCAGCCAAGGGCCTGAAAAACTGTTTTTT
CDR3 protein: CASSQGPEKLFF
V gene: TRBV14
J gene: TRBJ1-4
clone size: few
D gene: NA

CDR3 DNA: TGTGCCAGCACGGGGGGTGCGACAGTTTATGGCTACACCTTC
CDR3 protein: CASTGGATVYGYTF
V gene: TRBV6-6
J gene: TRBJ1-2
clone size: NA
D gene: NA

CDR3 DNA: TGTGCCAGCAGTTCTACAGGGGTCGGCTATGGCTACACCTTC
CDR3 protein: CASSSTGVGYGYTF
V gene: TRBV28
J gene: TRBJ1-2
clone size: NA
D gene: TRBD1

CDR3 DNA: TGTGCCATCTTGCAGGGGGCAACAGATACGCAGTATTTT
CDR3 protein: CAILQGATDTQYF
V gene: TRBV10-3
J gene: TRBJ2-3
clone size: NA
D gene: TRBD1

CDR3 DNA: TGTGCCAGCAGCCCTAACTACCAAGGAGCTTTCTTT
CDR3 protein: CASSPNYQGAFF
V gene: TRBV28
J gene: TRBJ1-1
clone size: NA
D gene: NA

CDR3 DNA: TGTGCCAGCAGTGATAAGCGTTCCTCTGGGGCCAACGTCCTGACTTTC
CDR3 protein: CASSDKRSSGANVLTF
V gene: TRBV2
J gene: TRBJ2-6
clone size: NA
D gene: NA

CDR3 DNA: TGTGCCAGCAGTAGGGGACAGGAGACTGAAGCTTTCTTT
CDR3 protein: CASSRGQETEAFF
V gene: TRBV12-3/TRBV12-4
J gene: TRBJ1-1
clone size: NA
D gene: TRBD1

CDR3 DNA: TGTGCCTGGATCGAGAGCTCTGGAAACACCATATATTTT
CDR3 protein: CAWIESSGNTIYF
V gene: TRBV30
J gene: TRBJ1-3
clone size: NA
D gene: NA

CDR3 DNA: TGTGCCAGCAGTTTAGGGGGACAGGGGGTCTACGAGCAGTACTTC
CDR3 protein: CASSLGGQGVYEQYF
V gene: TRBV28
J gene: TRBJ2-7
clone size: NA
D gene: TRBD1

CDR3 DNA: TGTGCGGCACCCGGGGGGTTTGGAGAGACCCAGTACTTC
CDR3 protein: CAAPGGFGETQYF
V gene: TRBV2
J gene: TRBJ2-5
clone size: few
D gene: TRBD2

CDR3 DNA: TGTGCCAGCTCACGGGGCGGGGAAGAGACCCAGTACTTC
CDR3 protein: CASSRGGEETQYF
V gene: TRBV18
J gene: TRBJ2-5
clone size: once
D gene: NA

CDR3 DNA: TGTGCCAGCAGGGGAGGCACCGGGGAGCTGTTTTTT
CDR3 protein: CASRGGTGELFF
V gene: TRBV6-5
J gene: TRBJ2-2
clone size: NA
D gene: NA

CDR3 DNA: TGTGCCAGCAGCCACGGACAGGGAACGAACGGCTACACCTTC
CDR3 protein: CASSHGQGTNGYTF
V gene: TRBV11-2
J gene: TRBJ1-2
clone size: NA
D gene: TRBD1

CDR3 DNA: TGTGCCAGCAGTCGACAGGGGGCACGTGAAAAACTGTTTTTT
CDR3 protein: CASSRQGAREKLFF
V gene: TRBV6-2/TRBV6-3
J gene: TRBJ1-4
clone size: NA
D gene: TRBD1

CDR3 DNA: TGCGCCAGCAGACGGGACAGGGGAGTCGAAAAACTGTTTTTT
CDR3 protein: CASRRDRGVEKLFF
V gene: TRBV5-1
J gene: TRBJ1-4
clone size: NA
D gene: TRBD1

CDR3 DNA: TGTGCCAGCAGCTTAAACCCGGGCAGGAGGGACACTGAAGCTTTCTTT
CDR3 protein: CASSLNPGRRDTEAFF
V gene: TRBV11-3
J gene: TRBJ1-1
clone size: few
D gene: NA

CDR3 DNA: TGCAGCGCAGCTAAATACCGGGACAGCGCTCATGGTGAGCAGTTCTTC
CDR3 protein: CSAAKYRDSAHGEQFF
V gene: TRBV29-1
J gene: TRBJ2-1
clone size: NA
D gene: TRBD1

CDR3 DNA: TGTGCTAGTGGTATCAGGGGGGACGGCAACACTGAAGCTTTCTTT
CDR3 protein: CASGIRGDGNTEAFF
V gene: TRBV12-5
J gene: TRBJ1-1
clone size: NA
D gene: TRBD1

CDR3 DNA: TGTGCCAGCAGTGGAACGGGACTCTACGAGCAGTACTTC
CDR3 protein: CASSGTGLYEQYF
V gene: TRBV2
J gene: TRBJ2-7
clone size: NA
D gene: NA

CDR3 DNA: TGTGCTAGCAGCTTAGAGTACGGGGAGACCCAGTACTTC
CDR3 protein: CASSLEYGETQYF
V gene: TRBV7-7
J gene: TRBJ2-5
clone size: once
D gene: NA

CDR3 DNA: TGTGCCAGCAGCTTCGGGACTAGCGGGGGTAATGAGCAGTTCTTC
CDR3 protein: CASSFGTSGGNEQFF
V gene: TRBV13
J gene: TRBJ2-1
clone size: NA
D gene: TRBD2

CDR3 DNA: TGTGCCAGCAGCTTACCTCTAGCGGGGGTGGGTGAGCAGTTCTTC
CDR3 protein: CASSLPLAGVGEQFF
V gene: TRBV11-3
J gene: TRBJ2-1
clone size: NA
D gene: TRBD2

CDR3 DNA: TGCGCCAGCAGCCAACAAGTGAGGGGGGGGGCCAACAATGAGCAGTTCTTC
CDR3 protein: CASSQQVRGGANNEQFF
V gene: TRBV4-1
J gene: TRBJ2-1
clone size: NA
D gene: NA

CDR3 DNA: TGTGCCAGCAGCTCGAATGATGGACAGATGAACACTGAAGCTTTCTTT
CDR3 protein: CASSSNDGQMNTEAFF
V gene: TRBV11-3
J gene: TRBJ1-1
clone size: NA
D gene: NA

CDR3 DNA: TGCGCCAGCAGCTTCGGCAGGGGGCTTGACGAGCAGTACTTC
CDR3 protein: CASSFGRGLDEQYF
V gene: TRBV5-1
J gene: TRBJ2-7
clone size: NA
D gene: TRBD1

CDR3 DNA: TGCGCCAGCAGCTTGCCTAGCGGGGGGATACAAGAGACCCAGTACTTC
CDR3 protein: CASSLPSGGIQETQYF
V gene: TRBV5-1
J gene: TRBJ2-5
clone size: NA
D gene: TRBD2

CDR3 DNA: TGTGCCAGCAGTCCCCTCCTTGGGACTAGCGGGGTGAATGAGCAGTTCTTC
CDR3 protein: CASSPLLGTSGVNEQFF
V gene: TRBV28
J gene: TRBJ2-1
clone size: NA
D gene: TRBD2

CDR3 DNA: TGTGCCAGCAGTCCAAGCGGGGCTTCCTACAATGAGCAGTTCTTC
CDR3 protein: CASSPSGASYNEQFF
V gene: TRBV7-3
J gene: TRBJ2-1
clone size: NA
D gene: TRBD2

CDR3 DNA: TGTGCCAGCAGCTCATCACCCGGGAGGAACACTGAAGCTTTCTTT
CDR3 protein: CASSSSPGRNTEAFF
V gene: TRBV5-6
J gene: TRBJ1-1
clone size: NA
D gene: NA

CDR3 DNA: TGTGCCAGTAGTAGGGGGCAAGGAGGGACCCAGTACTTC
CDR3 protein: CASSRGQGGTQYF
V gene: TRBV19
J gene: TRBJ2-5
clone size: NA
D gene: NA

CDR3 DNA: TGTGCCAGCAGTGACAGGGGGCGTTGGGTTTCCTACAATGAGCAGTTCTTC
CDR3 protein: CASSDRGRWVSYNEQFF
V gene: TRBV6-1
J gene: TRBJ2-1
clone size: once
D gene: TRBD1

CDR3 DNA: TGTGCCAGCAGCGTGTTGGGACAGCAAGAGACCCAGTACTTC
CDR3 protein: CASSVLGQQETQYF
V gene: TRBV9
J gene: TRBJ2-5
clone size: once
D gene: TRBD1

CDR3 DNA: TGTGCCATCAGTCCCGGACATCCTTCAACTAATGAAAAACTGTTTTTT
CDR3 protein: CAISPGHPSTNEKLFF
V gene: TRBV10-3
J gene: TRBJ1-4
clone size: few
D gene: NA

CDR3 DNA: TGTGCCAGCAGCTCATCGACAGGGAACACTGAAGCTTTCTTT
CDR3 protein: CASSSSTGNTEAFF
V gene: TRBV7-8
J gene: TRBJ1-1
clone size: NA
D gene: NA

CDR3 DNA: TGCGCCAGCAGTCGACTAGCGGGGCCTGACGAGCAGTACTTC
CDR3 protein: CASSRLAGPDEQYF
V gene: TRBV5-1
J gene: TRBJ2-7
clone size: NA
D gene: TRBD2

CDR3 DNA: TGTGCCACCAGTGATCCTCCGGGGGACTATAATTCACCCCTCCACTTT
CDR3 protein: CATSDPPGDYNSPLHF
V gene: TRBV24-1
J gene: TRBJ1-6
clone size: NA
D gene: NA

CDR3 DNA: TGTGCCAGCAGCGCGGGGGGGATGGGAGAAAAACTGTTTTTT
CDR3 protein: CASSAGGMGEKLFF
V gene: TRBV28
J gene: TRBJ1-4
clone size: NA
D gene: NA

CDR3 DNA: TGTGCCTGGAGTGCGGGGGGATCTGGAAACACCATATATTTT
CDR3 protein: CAWSAGGSGNTIYF
V gene: TRBV30
J gene: TRBJ1-3
clone size: NA
D gene: NA

CDR3 DNA: TGTGCCAGCAGTTACTCCCAGGGGCGGGGGCGCACCGGGGAGCTGTTTTTT
CDR3 protein: CASSYSQGRGRTGELFF
V gene: TRBV6-2/TRBV6-3
J gene: TRBJ2-2
clone size: NA
D gene: NA

CDR3 DNA: TGTGCCAGCAGCGTAGCCCCCGCACTTACAGATACGCAGTATTTT
CDR3 protein: CASSVAPALTDTQYF
V gene: TRBV9
J gene: TRBJ2-3
clone size: NA
D gene: NA

CDR3 DNA: TGTGCCAGCTACTCGGGGGGAGGGGATCAGCCCCAGCATTTT
CDR3 protein: CASYSGGGDQPQHF
V gene: TRBV5-4
J gene: TRBJ1-5
clone size: NA
D gene: NA